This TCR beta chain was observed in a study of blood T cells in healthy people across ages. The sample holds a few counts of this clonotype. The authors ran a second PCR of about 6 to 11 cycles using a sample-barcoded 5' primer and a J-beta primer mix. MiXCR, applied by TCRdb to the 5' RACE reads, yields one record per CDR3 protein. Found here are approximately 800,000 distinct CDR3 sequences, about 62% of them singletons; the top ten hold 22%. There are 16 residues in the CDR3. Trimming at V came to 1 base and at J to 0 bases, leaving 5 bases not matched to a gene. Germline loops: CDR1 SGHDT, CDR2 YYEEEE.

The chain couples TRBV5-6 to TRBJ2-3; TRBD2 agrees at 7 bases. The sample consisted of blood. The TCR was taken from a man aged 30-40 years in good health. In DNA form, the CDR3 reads TGTGCCAGCAGCTTGCTGGGAGGGGCTAGCACAGATACGCAGTATTTT. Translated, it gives CASSLLGGASTDTQYF.